A single sample gave rise to the 28 T cell receptor beta chains below, sequenced in a study of T cells in Graves' hyperthyroidism and ophthalmopathy. It was RNA transcripts that yielded the amplified TCR beta CDR3 regions. The TCR CDR3 first-round RT-PCR relied on the HTBI primer set. TCRdb redid the calling of the multiplex PCR reads with MiXCR, one entry per CDR3 protein. Counted here are about 550,000 distinct CDR3 sequences, roughly 20% occurring once; the ten biggest clones make up about 25%. What was sequenced was blood. The source is a man between 18 and 35 years old with Graves' hyperthyroidism.

The sample holds many counts of this clonotype. The chain carries TRBV28 and TRBJ2-4; 13 nucleotides line up with TRBD2. With V trimmed by 5 bases and J by 0 bases, 4 bases remained unmatched. The CDR3 is 17 residues long. Germline V gene data show CDR1 as MDHEN and CDR2 as SYDVKM. Here the CDR3 reads CASSPWTSGGAKNIQYF. Here the CDR3 DNA reads TGTGCCAGCAGTCCTTGGACTAGCGGGGGAGCCAAAAACATTCAGTACTTC.

Ten or more counts support this clonotype. The chain couples TRBV30 to TRBJ1-1; TRBD1 matches 7 bases. The CDR3 is 17 amino acids. The junction had 10 bases not matched to a gene; V was cut back by 0 bases and J by 0 bases. Germline values: CDR1 GTSNPN, CDR2 SVGIG (reference sequence). CDR3 in amino acids: CAWSVLQQGMVNTEAFF. DNA of the CDR3: TGTGCCTGGAGTGTACTACAACAGGGGATGGTGAACACTGAAGCTTTCTTT.

Ten or more counts support this clonotype. The rearrangement uses TRBV12-3 or TRBV12-4 and TRBJ2-7, with 7 positions matching TRBD2. Trimming cost V 6 bases and J 7 bases; bases outside gene matches: 12. The CDR3 extends over 14 amino acids. CDR3 DNA: TGTGCCAGCAGCCCCGGGTTTCCCGGGGGGGAGCAGTACTTC. Translated: CASSPGFPGGEQYF.

For this clonotype: A much bigger clone sits one base away, suggesting this may be a read error. V usage is TRBV15 and J usage is TRBJ2-5; 8 nucleotides match TRBD1. CDR1 is LNHNV, CDR2 YYDKDF, per germline (reference sequence). The CDR3 sequence is 13 residues long. CDR3 sequence: CVTRGPAEETQYF. In DNA form, the CDR3 reads TGTGTCACCAGGGGGCCGGCGGAAGAGACCCAGTACTTC. The full variable domain, with the rest looked up from reference TRBV15 and TRBJ2-5, is DAMVIQNPRYQVTQFGKPVTLSCSQTLNHNVMYWYQQKSSQAPKLLFHYYDKDFNNEADTPDNFQSRRPNTSFCFLDIRSPGLGDTAMYLCVTRGPAEETQYFGPGTRLLVL.

This clonotype came up many times. This chain connects TRBV6-5 to TRBJ1-2; D uncertain. The germline gives CDR1 MNHEY, CDR2 SVGAGI. The V gene lost 0 bases and the J gene lost 8 bases, with 10 bases spanning the gap. This CDR3 is built from 13 residues. CDR3 region: CASSYSTNVGYTF. CDR3 sequence (DNA): TGTGCCAGCAGTTACTCGACCAACGTAGGCTACACCTTC.

V usage is TRBV30 and J usage is TRBJ2-5, with D tentatively TRBD2 (5 bases). The CDR3 contains 13 residues. In germline, CDR1 is GTSNPN, CDR2 SVGIG (reference sequence). V shed 5 bases and J shed 5 bases, with 15 bases lying between them. The CDR3, as DNA: TGTGCCTGGGGCGGGCGGCGGCGTGAGACCCAGTACTTC. Amino acid sequence: CAWGGRRRETQYF.

This clonotype was observed at least ten times. The junction differs from germline at one of its ends, possibly a read error. The chain carries TRBV6-5 and TRBJ2-7; 10 bases map to TRBD1. This CDR3 spans 15 amino acids. The germline V gene encodes CDR1 MNHEY and CDR2 SVGAGI. The CDR3 DNA sequence: TGTGCCAGCAGATACTGGACAGGGGGAAGGGACGAGCAGTACTTC. It translates to CASRYWTGGRDEQYF.

This clonotype was found many times. One end of the junction varies from germline; a read error may be responsible. The gene calls are TRBV7-8 and TRBJ2-2, with D possibly being TRBD1 or TRBD2 (5 bases each). The germline gives CDR1 SGHVS, CDR2 FQNEAQ. The CDR3 spans 16 residues. CDR3 DNA: TGTGCCAGCAGCTTCGCGGCCAGGGTGGAGACCGGGGAGCTGTTCTTT. Translation gives CASSFAARVETGELFF. The complete variable domain, with remaining parts taken from reference TRBV7-8 and TRBJ2-2, reads GAGVSQSPRYKVAKRGQDVALRCDPISGHVSLFWYQQALGQGPEFLTYFQNEAQLDKSGLPSDRFFAERPEGSVSTLKIQRTQQEDSAVYLCASSFAARVETGELFFGEGSRLTVL.

The CDR3 DNA sequence: TGCAGTGTCATACAGGGGGCGAGTGGCTACACCTTC. Encoded protein: CSVIQGASGYTF. The rearrangement joins TRBV20-1 to TRBJ1-2, with 9 bases identical to TRBD1. V was clipped by 7 bases and J by 7 bases; unmatched bases: 7. This CDR3 is 12 amino acids long. Germline lookup yields CDR1 DFQATT and CDR2 SNEGSKA (reference sequence).

This clonotype was detected ten times or more. V is TRBV12-3 or TRBV12-4 and J is TRBJ1-2; 7 bases map to TRBD1. With 7 bases clipped from V and 8 bases from J, the junction kept 10 bases outside the gene matches. The CDR3 contains 13 residues. CDR3 nucleotide sequence: TGTGCCAGCACCAAGTACAGGGGTGGCGGCTACACCTTC. Residues: CASTKYRGGGYTF.

The V call is TRBV10-3, the J call TRBJ1-3, with 10 bases aligning to TRBD1. After removal of 7 bases from V and 4 bases from J, the junction contained 7 bases not matched to a gene. There are 15 residues in the CDR3. Germline V gives CDR1 ENHRY, CDR2 SYGVKD. The CDR3 nucleotides read TGTGCCATCAATCCCGGGACAGGGGTCGGAAACACCATATATTTT. This translates into CAINPGTGVGNTIYF.

The chain couples TRBV9 to TRBJ1-3, with D possibly matching TRBD1 (6 bases). CDR3 length equals 14 residues. Trimming cost V 10 bases and J 0 bases, with 14 bases left between them. Germline CDR1 and CDR2: SGDLS and YYNGEE. CDR3 nucleotide sequence: TGTGCCTTAGGGGGGGGTTTCTCTGGAAACACCATATATTTT. This gives the protein CALGGGFSGNTIYF.

This clonotype was detected ten times or more. The rearrangement joins TRBV12-3 or TRBV12-4 to TRBJ1-3, with unresolved D. Trimming took 6 bases from V and 0 from J, leaving 12 bases between them. This CDR3 has 15 residues. The CDR3 DNA reads as TGTGCCAGCAGCACGGGAGGTTACTCTGGAAACACCATATATTTT. Amino acids: CASSTGGYSGNTIYF.

This clonotype has ten or more counts. The V call is TRBV28, the J call TRBJ2-7, with D perhaps TRBD1 (6 bases). This CDR3 region has 15 residues. Germline-derived CDR1 and CDR2 are MDHEN and SYDVKM. V lost 3 bases and J lost 6, with 18 bases in between. This CDR3 is CASSFRIRGGGEQYF. The CDR3 region has the DNA TGTGCCAGCAGTTTCCGGATCCGAGGGGGTGGCGAGCAGTACTTC.

This clonotype was observed at least ten times. The rearrangement uses TRBV4-1 and TRBJ1-2; D gene unclear. The ends were cut back, 1 base at V and 3 bases at J, with 6 bases in the middle. The CDR3 totals 13 residues. CDR1 and CDR2 from the germline V gene are MGHRA and YSYEKL. CDR3 DNA: TGCGCCAGCAGCCAAGGGCCAGACTATGGCTACACCTTC. This codes for CASSQGPDYGYTF.

This clonotype was seen at least ten times. At one of its ends the junction is not consistent with the germline gene, which may arise from a read error. V and J are TRBV2 and TRBJ2-7, with D possibly TRBD2 on 6 matching bases. This CDR3 has 13 residues. Per germline, CDR1 SNHLY and CDR2 FYNNEI. The CDR3 reads CASSVRGTYKQYF. CDR3 DNA sequence: TGTGCCAGCAGTGTACGGGGGACCTACAAGCAGTACTTC.

J is TRBJ1-1 and V is TRBV6-1; D is ambiguous. Trimming cost V 10 bases and J 1 base, with 10 bases left between them. Germline CDR1 reads MNHNS; CDR2 reads SASEGT. CDR3 length: 12 amino acids. The CDR3 protein is CANSLSNTEAFF. CDR3 bases: TGTGCCAACAGCCTCTCGAACACTGAAGCTTTCTTT.

The chain joins TRBV30 to TRBJ1-5; maybe TRBD1 (6 bases). The V end lost 4 bases, the J end lost 2 bases, and 12 bases lay between the germline ends. Germline V CDR1 and CDR2: GTSNPN, SVGIG (reference sequence). The CDR3 spans 14 residues. CDR3 nucleotides: TGTGCCTGGAAGACAGGAGGGGGCAATCAGCCCCAGCATTTT. Translation: CAWKTGGGNQPQHF.

The chain combines TRBV2 with TRBJ2-7; D not resolved. V shed 8 bases and J shed 3 bases, with 14 bases lying between them. CDR1 and CDR2 (germline): SNHLY, FYNNEI. The CDR3 sequence is 13 residues long. CDR3 nucleotides: TGTGCCAGCCAAGACACTTTTCGCTACGAGCAGTACTTC. Translation gives CASQDTFRYEQYF.

The chain uses TRBV7-8 and TRBJ1-1; D not resolved. Looked up from germline, CDR1 is SGHVS and CDR2 is FQNEAQ. Trimming took 5 bases from V and 0 from J, leaving 13 bases between them. The CDR3 spans 15 residues. CDR3 residues: CASSPRRLLNTEAFF. CDR3 nucleotides: TGTGCCAGCAGCCCTCGAAGACTCCTGAACACTGAAGCTTTCTTT.

This clonotype was counted ten times or more. The V call is TRBV29-1, the J call TRBJ2-5; 9 bases agree with TRBD1. CDR1 and CDR2 from the germline V gene are SQVTM and ANQGSEA. This CDR3 has 13 amino acids. Losses at the gene ends were 4 bases for V and 4 bases for J; bases not matched to a gene: 4. This chain's CDR3 is CSVGTGDGETQYF. For the CDR3, the DNA is TGCAGCGTTGGGACAGGGGACGGAGAGACCCAGTACTTC.

The chain carries TRBV12-3 or TRBV12-4 and TRBJ1-6; 9 bases line up with TRBD1. CDR3 length: 14 residues. J gave up 8 bases and V 5 bases, and 4 bases lay outside the gene matches. The CDR3 loop is CASSTGGRYSPLHF. The CDR3 DNA reads as TGTGCCAGCAGTACAGGGGGCAGGTATTCACCCCTCCACTTT.

Many counts were recorded for this clonotype. This rearrangement joins TRBV28 to TRBJ1-2; TRBD1 matches 9 bases. The length of the CDR3 is 16 residues. Germline CDR1 reads MDHEN; CDR2 reads SYDVKM. The trim removed 6 bases at V and 5 bases at J, leaving 13 bases unmatched. CDR3 loop: CASSRRGQGYGYGYTF. As DNA, the CDR3 is TGTGCCAGCAGCCGGAGGGGACAGGGCTATGGGTATGGCTACACCTTC.

CDR3 nucleotide sequence: TGTGCCAGCAGCCGTAACCTTCTGGCTGAAGCTTTCTTT. This codes for CASSRNLLAEAFF. The chain uses TRBV7-9 and TRBJ1-1; D unclear. The length of the CDR3 is 13 residues. V was clipped by 5 bases and J by 6 bases, with 13 bases between them. CDR1 SEHNR and CDR2 FQNEAQ come from the germline V gene (reference sequence). Full variable domain (outside the CDR3, taken from reference TRBV7-9 and TRBJ1-1): DTGVSQNPRHKITKRGQNVTFRCDPISEHNRLYWYRQTLGQGPEFLTYFQNEAQLEKSRLLSDRFSAERPKGSFSTLEIQRTEQGDSAMYLCASSRNLLAEAFFGQGTRLTVV.

V and J are TRBV30 and TRBJ1-5, with 12 positions matching TRBD1. From germline, CDR1 is GTSNPN and CDR2 SVGIG (reference sequence). Trimming took 2 bases from V and 8 from J; bases not matched to a gene: 13. The CDR3 consists of 17 residues. Written as DNA, the CDR3 is TGTGCCTGGAGTAACCCCGGGACAGGGGGCATGAAGGAGCCCCAGCATTTT. It encodes CAWSNPGTGGMKEPQHF.

This clonotype was picked up many times. V and J are TRBV12-3 or TRBV12-4 and TRBJ1-5, with D possibly TRBD1 on 6 matching bases. V was pared by 7 bases and J by 2 bases, with 12 bases between. The CDR3 covers 14 residues. The CDR3 DNA reads TGTGCCAGCACCAAGGGGGGAGGCAATCAGCCCCAGCATTTT. This gives the protein CASTKGGGNQPQHF.

This clonotype has more than one count but fewer than ten. This chain uses TRBV15 with TRBJ2-5; TRBD1 agrees at 7 bases. With V trimmed by 5 bases and J by 5 bases, 14 bases remained unmatched. The CDR3 totals 16 residues. CDR1 is LNHNV and CDR2 is YYDKDF in the germline V gene (reference sequence). Written as DNA, the CDR3 is TGTGCCACCAGCTCTCTCATCCCGACAGGGCTCGAGACCCAGTACTTC. The encoded protein is CATSSLIPTGLETQYF. The full variable domain, completed using reference TRBV15 and TRBJ2-5, is DAMVIQNPRYQVTQFGKPVTLSCSQTLNHNVMYWYQQKSSQAPKLLFHYYDKDFNNEADTPDNFQSRRPNTSFCFLDIRSPGLGDTAMYLCATSSLIPTGLETQYFGPGTRLLVL.

J is TRBJ2-2 and V is TRBV3-1, with 12 bases matching TRBD1. CDR3 length equals 16 residues. V lost 3 bases to trimming and J lost 7 bases; unmatched junction nucleotides: 6. Germline CDR1 is LGHDT and CDR2 is YNNKEL (reference sequence). CDR3 protein: CASSHRDRGRIGELFF. CDR3 nucleotides: TGTGCCAGCAGCCACCGGGACAGGGGGCGGATCGGGGAGCTGTTTTTT. The whole variable domain, filled in from reference TRBV3-1 and TRBJ2-2, reads DTAVSQTPKYLVTQMGNDKSIKCEQNLGHDTMYWYKQDSKKFLKIMFSYNNKELIINETVPNRFSPKSPDKAHLNLHINSLELGDSAVYFCASSHRDRGRIGELFFGEGSRLTVL.